The present entry profiles one TCR beta chain with its context. The junction departs from germline at one end; a sequencing error may be responsible. In the same sample, other DNA sequences code for this CDR3. The CDR3 extends over 13 amino acids. The germline CDR1 and CDR2 sequences are SGHNT and YENEEA. The entry originates in a study of T cell changes during pregnancy in multiple sclerosis. Libraries were prepared by immunoSEQ multiplex PCR; TCRdb keeps only in-frame clonotypes and omits some of them. The sample comprises roughly 100,000 clones, around 91% of which are singletons, and 0.9% to 0.95% rests with the top ten.

V usage is TRBV11-3 and J usage is TRBJ2-2; TRBD2 might be the D (5 bases). The receptor was isolated from a female donor with multiple sclerosis, enrolled in a pregnancy study. The sequences come from peripheral blood, collected after pregnancy. CDR3 DNA sequence: TGTGCCAGCAGCTTAAGCCTTACCGGGGAGCTGTTCTTT. The encoded protein is CASSLSLTGELFF.